This is a list of T cell receptor beta chains from one sample in a study of identical twins. TCRdb itself ran the 5' RACE reads through MiXCR, one entry per CDR3 protein. The sample lists approximately 700,000 distinct CDR3 sequences, 18% occurring once. This sample was shared with a second study, whose subject was T cells expressing NK-cell markers.

Sequencing used PBMCs. Receptors originate from a woman under 30 in good health. CDR3s leave out the opening cysteine and the closing phenylalanine or tryptophan. Each record gives: CDR3 protein, J gene, V gene.

CDR3 protein: ASSPGLAGSDEQF
J gene: TRBJ2-1
V gene: TRBV10-1

CDR3 protein: SARGGPPPTDTQY
J gene: TRBJ2-3
V gene: TRBV20-1

CDR3 protein: ASSARSGQAGLGYT
J gene: TRBJ1-2
V gene: TRBV5-1

CDR3 protein: SALGADYSPLH
J gene: TRBJ1-6
V gene: TRBV20-1

CDR3 protein: ASSPTGSPYNEQF
J gene: TRBJ2-1
V gene: TRBV7-2

CDR3 protein: AAAGPSGNNEQF
J gene: TRBJ2-1
V gene: TRBV7-9

CDR3 protein: ASSQGRIGANVLT
J gene: TRBJ2-6
V gene: TRBV3-1

CDR3 protein: ASSQTSGSTGELF
J gene: TRBJ2-2
V gene: TRBV6-2/TRBV6-3

CDR3 protein: ASSPRAGGPSYNEQF
J gene: TRBJ2-1
V gene: TRBV12-3/TRBV12-4

CDR3 protein: SASGRASTEAF
J gene: TRBJ1-1
V gene: TRBV20-1

CDR3 protein: ASSQGGHTEQF
J gene: TRBJ2-1
V gene: TRBV4-1

CDR3 protein: ASSVRTGDGYT
J gene: TRBJ1-2
V gene: TRBV25-1

CDR3 protein: ASSYRGAYEQY
J gene: TRBJ2-7
V gene: TRBV6-5

CDR3 protein: ASSLGLVREAYEQY
J gene: TRBJ2-7
V gene: TRBV7-2

CDR3 protein: ASGLVISYEQY
J gene: TRBJ2-7
V gene: TRBV12-5

CDR3 protein: SARSVGENYGYT
J gene: TRBJ1-2
V gene: TRBV20-1

CDR3 protein: ASRPDRTNTGELF
J gene: TRBJ2-2
V gene: TRBV12-3/TRBV12-4

CDR3 protein: SGAGVTADTQY
J gene: TRBJ2-3
V gene: TRBV20-1

CDR3 protein: ASSLVKGTQY
J gene: TRBJ2-3
V gene: TRBV7-3

CDR3 protein: ATSRDRRLETQY
J gene: TRBJ2-5
V gene: TRBV15

CDR3 protein: ASSLLRSAAYEQY
J gene: TRBJ2-7
V gene: TRBV12-3/TRBV12-4

CDR3 protein: ASSSPILRDEGYEQY
J gene: TRBJ2-7
V gene: TRBV27

CDR3 protein: ASSPQRLAGGNEQF
J gene: TRBJ2-1
V gene: TRBV18

CDR3 protein: ASSVSAGGAEQF
J gene: TRBJ2-1
V gene: TRBV9

CDR3 protein: ASSDPQGEGETQY
J gene: TRBJ2-5
V gene: TRBV25-1

CDR3 protein: SGEGQAGDF
J gene: TRBJ1-1
V gene: TRBV20-1

CDR3 protein: ASRKTASNYGYT
J gene: TRBJ1-2
V gene: TRBV6-1